A selection of T cell receptor beta chains follows, all from one sample in a study of cytomegalovirus exposure and HLA in healthy donors. Sequencing was performed with immunoSEQ multiplex PCR; in TCRdb, only in-frame clones are kept and a portion is missing. Among approximately 160,000 clones listed, about 71% were seen once. Sequencing was performed on PBMCs. These receptors originate from a man aged 50-60 years in good health and CMV-seronegative. Each CDR3 is given with its conserved first and last residue. A D gene is named only where the DNA matches it firmly. Not all rows give a size; the values are once, few, many and, for expanded clones, a class.

D,J,size,V,DNA,CDR3
.,TRBJ2-7,.,TRBV12-2,TGTGCAAGTCGCTTATACCCGGGACAGGGGACCACCTACGAGCAGTACTTC,CASRLYPGQGTTYEQYF
TRBD1,TRBJ1-1,.,TRBV7-2,TGTGCCAGCAGCCCGAGGACAGGAAACACTGAAGCTTTCTTT,CASSPRTGNTEAFF
TRBD1,TRBJ2-7,.,TRBV7-9,TGTGCCAGCAGCCGGGACAGGGGGAGCACCTACGAGCAGTACTTC,CASSRDRGSTYEQYF
TRBD2,TRBJ2-7,.,TRBV5-1,TGCGCCAGCAGCTCTCCCCGAGCGGGGGAGGAGCAGTACTTC,CASSSPRAGEEQYF
.,TRBJ1-3,.,TRBV21-1,TGTGCCAGCAGCAAAGGAAGGACAGGGGGGTCTGGAAACACCATATATTTT,CASSKGRTGGSGNTIYF
.,TRBJ1-5,.,TRBV4-1,TGCGCCAGCAGCCAAGGAGCAGGATCCCAGCCCCAGCATTTT,CASSQGAGSQPQHF
TRBD1,TRBJ1-6,.,TRBV28,TGTGCCAGCAGGGGACAGGGAACCTTTAATTCACCCCTCCACTTT,CASRGQGTFNSPLHF
TRBD1,TRBJ2-7,.,TRBV6-5,TGTGCCAGCAGCCCCGGCGGGACAGGGAAGGGGGAGCAGTACTTC,CASSPGGTGKGEQYF
.,TRBJ1-3,few,TRBV25-1,TGTGCCAGCAGTGAATCGGGGGCTGGAAACACCATATATTTT,CASSESGAGNTIYF
TRBD1,TRBJ2-2,.,TRBV5-1,TGCGCCAGCAGCTCCGACAGGGATACCGGGGAGCTGTTTTTT,CASSSDRDTGELFF
TRBD2,TRBJ2-2,.,TRBV5-4,TGTGCCAGCAGCTTGGGACTAGCGGGGACCACCGGGGAGCTGTTTTTT,CASSLGLAGTTGELFF
TRBD1,TRBJ1-5,few,TRBV2,TGTGCCAGCAGCCAGGGACAGGGAGGTTATAGCAATCAGCCCCAGCATTTT,CASSQGQGGYSNQPQHF
TRBD1,TRBJ2-7,once,TRBV2,TGTGCCAGCAGTGAAGGCCAGGGGGCTGTATACGAGCAGTACTTC,CASSEGQGAVYEQYF
.,TRBJ2-7,.,TRBV11-1,TGTGCCAGCAGCTTAGGGAGGGTGTACGAGCAGTACTTC,CASSLGRVYEQYF
TRBD1,TRBJ1-4,.,TRBV5-6,TGTGCCAGCAGCGAGGGACAGGGGGCAACTAATGAAAAACTGTTTTTT,CASSEGQGATNEKLFF
.,TRBJ1-5,.,TRBV7-9,TGTGCCAGCAGCCAGGGCAGGGCCCAGCATTTT,CASSQGRAQHF
.,TRBJ2-7,.,TRBV7-2,TGTGCCAGCAGCTTGTGGAGGGGCGAGCAGTACTTC,CASSLWRGEQYF
TRBD2,TRBJ2-3,.,TRBV4-1,TGCGCCAGCAGCCAACTAGCGGGGGGTACAGATACGCAGTATTTT,CASSQLAGGTDTQYF
.,TRBJ1-1,few,TRBV28,TGTGCCAGCCATTCCCCTTTGACAGGCCGAGGCACTGAAGCTTTCTTT,CASHSPLTGRGTEAFF
.,TRBJ1-2,.,TRBV19,TGTGCCAGTAGACACGGGGGTGGCTACACCTTC,CASRHGGGYTF
TRBD1,TRBJ1-2,.,TRBV6-4,TGTGCCAGCAGGGACCAAACCGGGACAGGGGCCCCCTATGGCTACACCTTC,CASRDQTGTGAPYGYTF
.,TRBJ2-5,.,TRBV25-1,TGTGCCAGCAGTGAATCGGGTGTAAGGACAGAGTACTTC,CASSESGVRTEYF
.,TRBJ1-2,few,TRBV5-4,TGTGCCAGCAGCTCACCCAGTGCCCGAAGTTATGGCTACACCTTC,CASSSPSARSYGYTF
TRBD2,TRBJ2-5,once,TRBV2,TGTGCCAGCAGTGAAGGACTAGCCGGTGAGACCCAGTACTTC,CASSEGLAGETQYF
TRBD2,TRBJ2-7,.,TRBV5-6,TGTGCCAGCACCCTACCGGGGGGAAGCTACGAGCAGTACTTC,CASTLPGGSYEQYF
.,TRBJ1-1,.,TRBV7-3,TGTGCCAGCAGCTTAAGGGTAAGGGGCTTGAACACTGAAGCTTTCTTT,CASSLRVRGLNTEAFF
.,TRBJ1-1,once,TRBV10-3,TGTGCCCACGGGGGGTTGAACACTGAAGCTTTCTTT,CAHGGLNTEAFF
.,TRBJ1-1,.,TRBV19,TGTGCCAGTAGTATGGCGGCAGGTCGCCGGGGTGCTGAAGCTTTCTTT,CASSMAAGRRGAEAFF
.,TRBJ1-2,.,TRBV28,TGTGCCAGCAGCTCCCGCTGGACAGTTAACTATGGCTACACCTTC,CASSSRWTVNYGYTF
TRBD1,TRBJ1-1,.,TRBV5-1,TGCGCCAGCAGCGAGGGCCGGACAGGGGGGACTGAAGCTTTCTTT,CASSEGRTGGTEAFF
TRBD2,TRBJ2-1,.,TRBV6-5,TGTGCCAGCAGTTACTCTAGCGGGGTATACAATGAGCAGTTCTTC,CASSYSSGVYNEQFF
.,TRBJ1-6,.,TRBV5-1,TGCGCCAGCAGCCCCTTACAGGGAAATTCACCCCTCCACTTT,CASSPLQGNSPLHF
.,TRBJ1-5,.,TRBV11-2,TGTGCCAGCAGCTCCACCCAGGGCAATCAGCCCCAGCATTTT,CASSSTQGNQPQHF
TRBD2,TRBJ2-3,.,TRBV2,TGTGCCAGCAGCGTGACTAGCGGGGGCCGTAGCACAGATACGCAGTATTTT,CASSVTSGGRSTDTQYF
TRBD2,TRBJ2-2,few,TRBV6-6,TGTGCCAGCAGCAGACTAGCGGGGGGGCGGGGCGGGGAGCTGTTTTTT,CASSRLAGGRGGELFF
TRBD2,TRBJ2-1,.,TRBV9,TGTGCCAGCAGCATCCAGGATAGCGGGAGATACAATGAGCAGTTCTTC,CASSIQDSGRYNEQFF
.,TRBJ2-1,few,TRBV7-9,TGTGCCAGTAGAGGGTCCAGCTCCTACAATGAGCAGTTCTTC,CASRGSSSYNEQFF
TRBD2,TRBJ2-2,few,TRBV5-1,TGCGCCAGCAGCCCGGGGGGACTAGCGGGCGCCGCGGGTTCCGGGGAGCTGTTTTTT,CASSPGGLAGAAGSGELFF
TRBD1,TRBJ1-6,.,TRBV2,TGTGCCAGCAGTTACACACAGGGGGATGTAGGTAATTCACCCCTCCACTTT,CASSYTQGDVGNSPLHF
.,TRBJ1-4,.,TRBV28,TGTGCCAGCAGACGGGGGGCAGGGGATGATGAAAAACTGTTTTTT,CASRRGAGDDEKLFF
TRBD1,TRBJ1-1,once,TRBV5-1,TGCGCCAGCAGCTACAGGGGGAACACTGAAGCTTTCTTT,CASSYRGNTEAFF
TRBD1,TRBJ1-1,.,TRBV28,TGTGCCACCCGTCGGGACAGGGAATGGACTGAAGCTTTCTTT,CATRRDREWTEAFF
TRBD1,TRBJ1-2,.,TRBV6-5,TGTGCCAGCAGTTGGTCGGTGGGACAGGGTGGCGGCTACACCTTC,CASSWSVGQGGGYTF
TRBD2,TRBJ2-3,.,TRBV11-1,TGTGCCAGCAGCTCTCCCCTAGCGGGGCGCACAGATACGCAGTATTTT,CASSSPLAGRTDTQYF
.,TRBJ1-6,.,TRBV6-5,TGTGCCAGCAGTTCGCCTTTAGGGGAAAGGAATTCACCCCTCCACTTT,CASSSPLGERNSPLHF
.,TRBJ2-2,.,TRBV2,TGTGCCAGCAGGGACAGAAAGTCCACCGGGGAGCTGTTTTTT,CASRDRKSTGELFF
.,TRBJ1-6,.,TRBV19,TGTGCCAGTTCCCAGGTGAATAATTCACCCCTCCACTTT,CASSQVNNSPLHF
TRBD2,TRBJ2-1,.,TRBV19,TGTGCCAGTAGTCAAGTCCCCCGGGGGGGTTACAATGAGCAGTTCTTC,CASSQVPRGGYNEQFF
.,TRBJ1-1,.,TRBV9,TGTGCCAGCAGCGTAAACAGCCTGAACACTGAAGCTTTCTTT,CASSVNSLNTEAFF
.,TRBJ2-7,once,TRBV18,TGTGCCAGCTCACGTACAACAGGGATATCTGGGTACGAGCAGTACTTC,CASSRTTGISGYEQYF
.,TRBJ2-3,.,TRBV29-1,TGCAGCACAAGAAACCCCCACACAGATACGCAGTATTTT,CSTRNPHTDTQYF
TRBD1,TRBJ1-6,few,TRBV28,TGTGCCAGCAGTTGGGGGAGGTTAGGACAGGGGGACTCACCCCTCCACTTT,CASSWGRLGQGDSPLHF